This TCR beta chain comes out of a study of early T cells in non-severe SARS-CoV-2 infection. Study overall: The input, bulk RNA from unsorted whole blood, was sequenced, and chains were unpaired. Regarding the study as a whole: VDJdb-based matching was biased toward anti-spike CD8 responses and missed private and CD4 specificities.

CDR1 is SEHNR, CDR2 FQNEAQ, per germline (reference sequence). The CDR3 contains 13 residues. V gave up 0 bases and J gave up 3 bases, with 5 bases separating them. This clonotype was detected ten times or more. The antigen is not known. Unique molecular identifier tags were affixed to discrete cDNA molecules. MiXCR, run by TCRdb on the 5' RACE reads, gives a single entry per CDR3 protein. The data contain roughly 41,000 distinct CDR3 sequences, around 6.1% of them singletons. The receptor comes from an adult who was a healthcare worker with PCR-confirmed SARS-CoV-2 infection or an uninfected control (not recorded which). The gene calls are TRBV7-9 and TRBJ1-1; no definite D call. Input material: whole blood. CDR3 nucleotides: TGTGCCAGCAGCTTAGCTGCTGACACTGAAGCTTTCTTT. Translating it yields CASSLAADTEAFF.